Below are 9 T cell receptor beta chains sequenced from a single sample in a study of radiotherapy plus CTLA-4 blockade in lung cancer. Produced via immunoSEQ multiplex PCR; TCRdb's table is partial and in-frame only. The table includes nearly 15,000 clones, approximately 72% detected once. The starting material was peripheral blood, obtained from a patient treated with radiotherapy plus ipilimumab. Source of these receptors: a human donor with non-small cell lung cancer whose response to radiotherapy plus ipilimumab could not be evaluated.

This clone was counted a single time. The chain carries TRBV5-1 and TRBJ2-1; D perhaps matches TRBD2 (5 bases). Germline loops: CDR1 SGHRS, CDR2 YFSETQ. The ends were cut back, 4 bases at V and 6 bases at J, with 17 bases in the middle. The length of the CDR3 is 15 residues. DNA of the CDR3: TGCGCCAGCAGCGGAATCGGATTGGCGGGCAATGAGCAGTTCTTC. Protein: CASSGIGLAGNEQFF.

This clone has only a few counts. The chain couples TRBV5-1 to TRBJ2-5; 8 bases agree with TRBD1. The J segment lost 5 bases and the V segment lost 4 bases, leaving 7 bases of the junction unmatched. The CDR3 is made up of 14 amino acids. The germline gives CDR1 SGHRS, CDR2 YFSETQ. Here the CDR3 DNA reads TGCGCCAGCAGCCTGACAGGGGCTGGGGAGACCCAGTACTTC. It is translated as CASSLTGAGETQYF. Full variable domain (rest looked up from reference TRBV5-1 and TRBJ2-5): KAGVTQTPRYLIKTRGQQVTLSCSPISGHRSVSWYQQTPGQGLQFLFEYFSETQRNKGNFPGRFSGRQFSNSRSEMNVSTLELGDSALYLCASSLTGAGETQYFGPGTRLLVL.

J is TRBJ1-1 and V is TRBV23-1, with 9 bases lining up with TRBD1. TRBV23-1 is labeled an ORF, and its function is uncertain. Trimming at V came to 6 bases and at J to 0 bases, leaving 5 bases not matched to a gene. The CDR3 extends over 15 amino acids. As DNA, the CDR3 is TGCGCCAGCAGAGGACAGGGGTCTTTGAACACTGAAGCTTTCTTT. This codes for CASRGQGSLNTEAFF.

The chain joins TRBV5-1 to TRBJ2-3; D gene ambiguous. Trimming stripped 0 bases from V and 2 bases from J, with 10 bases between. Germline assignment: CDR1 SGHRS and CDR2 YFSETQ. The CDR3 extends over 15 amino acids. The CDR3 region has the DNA TGCGCCAGCAGCTTGGCTTCTATAAACACAGATACGCAGTATTTT. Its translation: CASSLASINTDTQYF.

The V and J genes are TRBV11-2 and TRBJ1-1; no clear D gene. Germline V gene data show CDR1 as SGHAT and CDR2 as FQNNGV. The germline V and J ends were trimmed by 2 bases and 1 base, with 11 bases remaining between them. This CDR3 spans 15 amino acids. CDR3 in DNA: TGTGCCAGCAGCTTACTCGGCACAGCGAACACTGAAGCTTTCTTT. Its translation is CASSLLGTANTEAFF.

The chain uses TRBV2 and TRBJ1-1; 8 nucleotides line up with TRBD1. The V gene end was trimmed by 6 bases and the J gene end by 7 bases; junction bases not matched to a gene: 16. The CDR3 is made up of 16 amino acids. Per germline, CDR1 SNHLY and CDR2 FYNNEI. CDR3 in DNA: TGTGCCAGCAGCGTCGCAGGGGACAGGCCTAGCGGTGAAGCTTTCTTT. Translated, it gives CASSVAGDRPSGEAFF.

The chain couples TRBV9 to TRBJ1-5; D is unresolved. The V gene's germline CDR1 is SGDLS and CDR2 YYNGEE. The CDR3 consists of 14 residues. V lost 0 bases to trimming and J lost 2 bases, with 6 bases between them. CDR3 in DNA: TGTGCCAGCAGCGTAGCTCCGGGCAATCAGCCCCAGCATTTT. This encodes CASSVAPGNQPQHF. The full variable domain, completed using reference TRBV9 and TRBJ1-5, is DSGVTQTPKHLITATGQRVTLRCSPRSGDLSVYWYQQSLDQGLQFLIQYYNGEERAKGNILERFSAQQFPDLHSELNLSSLELGDSALYFCASSVAPGNQPQHFGDGTRLSIL.

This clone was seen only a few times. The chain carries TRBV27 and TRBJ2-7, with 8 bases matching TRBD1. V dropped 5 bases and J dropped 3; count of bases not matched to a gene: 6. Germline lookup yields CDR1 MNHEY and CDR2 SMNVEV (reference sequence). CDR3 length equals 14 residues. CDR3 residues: CASSVRTGHYEQYV. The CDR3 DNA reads TGTGCCAGCAGTGTTAGGACAGGGCACTACGAGCAGTACGTC.

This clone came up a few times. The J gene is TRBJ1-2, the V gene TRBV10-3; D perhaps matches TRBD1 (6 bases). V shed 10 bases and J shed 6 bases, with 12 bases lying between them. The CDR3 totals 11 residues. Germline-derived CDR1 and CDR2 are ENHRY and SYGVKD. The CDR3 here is CATEGGDGYTF. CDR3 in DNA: TGTGCCACAGAAGGGGGAGATGGCTACACCTTC.